A single sample gave rise to the 25 T cell receptor beta chains below, sequenced in a study of T cells in Graves' hyperthyroidism and ophthalmopathy. Authors of the study amplified TCR beta CDR3 regions from RNA transcripts. A set of HTBI primers served as the primers for a first-round RT-PCR of the TCR CDR3. Using its own MiXCR run on the multiplex PCR reads, TCRdb lists one record per CDR3 protein. This table has about 640,000 distinct CDR3 sequences, about 14% appearing once. The sample taken for sequencing was blood. The receptor set was obtained from a woman aged 45 to 65 with Graves' ophthalmopathy.

This clonotype was counted ten times or more. This sequence joins TRBV29-1 and TRBJ2-3; 10 bases match TRBD2. The CDR3 length is 14 residues. J lost 4 bases, V lost 4 bases, and 5 bases had no gene match. Germline V gene sequence: CDR1 SQVTM, CDR2 ANQGSEA. CDR3 coding DNA: TGCAGCGTTGTAGAGCGGGAGGGCCCAGATACGCAGTATTTT. Translating it yields CSVVEREGPDTQYF.

This clonotype was seen ten or more times. This chain uses TRBV12-3 or TRBV12-4 with TRBJ2-3; D possibly corresponds to TRBD2 (6 bases). CDR3 length: 12 residues. V was trimmed by 5 bases and J by 8 bases, leaving 11 bases between them. DNA for the CDR3: TGTGCCAGCAGTCCCGGGACTCCTACGCAGTATTTT. It encodes CASSPGTPTQYF.

There are many counts of this clonotype. The V gene is TRBV6-1, the J gene TRBJ2-7; D remains unclear. Germline V gene sequence: CDR1 MNHNS, CDR2 SASEGT. V lost 6 bases and J 2 bases, leaving 20 bases between the germline ends. The CDR3 has 16 amino acids. The CDR3 DNA sequence: TGTGCCAGCAGAACAACATCTTCGCGGAACCCCTACGAGCAGTACTTC. Translated, it gives CASRTTSSRNPYEQYF.

In its sample, this clonotype was seen many times. The V and J genes are TRBV20-1 and TRBJ2-1; a weak D match, TRBD2 (5 bases). Germline V gives CDR1 DFQATT, CDR2 SNEGSKA (reference sequence). CDR3 length: 12 amino acids. CDR3 sequence: CSLRRGYNEQFF. The CDR3 DNA reads TGCAGCCTTCGTCGGGGTTATAATGAGCAGTTCTTC.

This clonotype was seen many times. The J gene is TRBJ2-7, the V gene TRBV2; 7 bases align to TRBD2. J lost 4 bases, V lost 6 bases, and 12 bases had no gene match. This CDR3 is built from 15 residues. Germline loops: CDR1 SNHLY, CDR2 FYNNEI. In nucleotides, the CDR3 is TGTGCCAGCAGCCCCACTAGCGTTGATCGATACGAGCAGTACTTC. Amino acids: CASSPTSVDRYEQYF.

The chain couples TRBV6-1 to TRBJ1-2; maybe TRBD1 (5 bases). The germline V gene has CDR1 MNHNS and CDR2 SASEGT. CDR3 size: 12 residues. V was shortened by 10 bases and J by 8 bases, with 17 bases between the two germline ends. DNA of the CDR3: TGTGCCACCAAGACGGGACTCTTGGGCTACACCTTC. Its translation: CATKTGLLGYTF.

This clonotype was detected a few times. The chain carries TRBV15 and TRBJ2-7; D remains unclear. CDR1 and CDR2 from the germline V gene are LNHNV and YYDKDF (reference sequence). The V end was cut by 0 bases, the J end by 3 bases, with 6 bases between. The CDR3 is made up of 13 amino acids. The CDR3 nucleotides are TGTGCCACCAGCAGAGATAGAAGCTACGAGCAGTACTTC. This gives the protein CATSRDRSYEQYF.

This clonotype was counted many times. The chain carries TRBV20-1 and TRBJ2-5; 7 bases match TRBD2. V lost 0 bases and J lost 3; bases outside the gene matches: 7. The CDR3 runs to 15 residues. Looked up from germline, CDR1 is DFQATT and CDR2 is SNEGSKA (reference sequence). The CDR3 bases are TGCAGTGCTAGAGATCCTTCCGCGGGAGAAGAGACCCAGTACTTC. Its translation: CSARDPSAGEETQYF.

This clonotype was recorded many times. CDR3 DNA: TGTGCCAGCAGTCAGAGGCGTCAGCCCCAGCATTTT. This encodes CASSQRRQPQHF. This chain joins TRBV6-2 or TRBV6-3 and TRBJ1-5; no clear D gene. With 5 bases removed from V and 6 bases from J, the gap between germline ends came to 8 bases. Per germline, CDR1 MNHEY and CDR2 SVGEGT. CDR3 length: 12 residues.

This clonotype was observed at least ten times. The chain couples TRBV12-3 or TRBV12-4 to TRBJ1-1, with D uncertain. The CDR3 is made up of 11 amino acids. V was cut by 5 bases and J by 8 bases, with 9 bases left in between. The DNA of the CDR3 is TGTGCCAGCAGTCGGGAGAAAGAAGCTTTCTTT. This translates into CASSREKEAFF.

The chain recombines TRBV19 with TRBJ1-2; D is undetermined. V gave up 4 bases and J gave up 4 bases, with 13 bases separating them. The CDR3 runs to 14 residues. Germline assignment: CDR1 LNHDA and CDR2 SQIVND (reference sequence). The CDR3 loop is CASSTPERGYGYTF. The CDR3 coding sequence is TGTGCCAGTAGTACACCCGAACGGGGCTATGGCTACACCTTC.

This clonotype was counted only a few times. The V gene is TRBV20-1, the J gene TRBJ2-1; D ambiguous. The CDR3 runs 10 residues. The germline gives CDR1 DFQATT, CDR2 SNEGSKA (reference sequence). Trimming cost V 5 bases and J 10 bases, with 9 bases left between them. The CDR3 spells CSARKAEQFF. DNA of the CDR3: TGCAGTGCTCGAAAAGCGGAGCAGTTCTTC.

This clonotype was detected ten times or more. This chain uses TRBV7-9 with TRBJ2-5; D gene ambiguous. V was pared by 5 bases and J by 5 bases, with 15 bases between. Germline V CDR1 and CDR2: SEHNR, FQNEAQ (reference sequence). The CDR3 is 14 amino acids. The CDR3 nucleotides are TGTGCCAGCAGCACAGACGGAGTGAGGGAGACCCAGTACTTC. Protein product: CASSTDGVRETQYF.

This chain links TRBV7-3 with TRBJ2-1; 7 bases align to TRBD2. CDR1 and CDR2 from the germline V gene are SGHTA and FQGTGA. The junction had 7 bases not matched to a gene; V was cut back by 5 bases and J by 9 bases. This CDR3 is built from 13 residues. The CDR3 sequence: CASSEGLEGEQFF. The CDR3 nucleotides read TGTGCCAGCAGCGAAGGACTAGAAGGTGAGCAGTTCTTC.

This clonotype was recorded many times. This chain joins TRBV30 and TRBJ1-1, with D unresolved. Trimming left V 3 bases short and J 1 base short, with 9 bases between. This CDR3 is 13 amino acids long. Germline V lookup: CDR1 GTSNPN, CDR2 SVGIG (reference sequence). CDR3 loop: CAWRLTENTEAFF. The CDR3 DNA reads TGTGCCTGGAGACTAACAGAGAACACTGAAGCTTTCTTT.

This clonotype was detected many times. V and J are TRBV7-2 and TRBJ2-1; weak D call: TRBD2 (5 bases). The CDR3 has 13 amino acids. Between the trimmed V and J ends, which lost 4 bases and 12 bases, there was a span of 16 bases. Germline V gene lookup returns CDR1 SGHTA and CDR2 FQGNSA. The CDR3, as DNA: TGTGCCAGCAGCTGGATTTTGGGAGTCTCGCAGTTCTTC. It encodes CASSWILGVSQFF. The complete variable domain, with remaining parts taken from reference TRBV7-2 and TRBJ2-1, reads GAGVSQSPSNKVTEKGKDVELRCDPISGHTALYWYRQSLGQGLEFLIYFQGNSAPDKSGLPSDRFSAERTGGSVSTLTIQRTQQEDSAVYLCASSWILGVSQFFGPGTRLTVL.

The CDR3 DNA sequence: TGTGCCCTCTTCGTCGCATCTCAGGAAGGAATGAACACTGAAGCTTTCTTT. Translating gives CALFVASQEGMNTEAFF. V and J are TRBV24-1 and TRBJ1-1; D is ambiguous. CDR3 length: 17 residues. V was shortened by 12 bases and J by 0 bases, with 25 bases between the two germline ends. Looked up from germline, CDR1 is KGHDR and CDR2 is SFDVKD.

With regard to this clonotype: The final CDR3 position lacks the conserved phenylalanine or tryptophan, pointing to a likely read error. V is TRBV19 and J is TRBJ1-1, with 12 bases matching TRBD1. Germline trimming cut 5 bases from V and 2 bases from J; bases unmatched to any gene: 9. The CDR3 is 17 residues long. Per germline, CDR1 LNHDA and CDR2 SQIVND (reference sequence). The CDR3 DNA follows: TGTGCCAGTAGTGTTACCGGGACAGGGGGCACTAACACTGAAGCTTTCTCT. This gives the protein CASSVTGTGGTNTEAFS.

As for this clonotype: At one end, the junction sequence differs from germline, possibly due to a read error. V and J are TRBV7-7 and TRBJ2-5; possible D gene TRBD1, 5 bases. The CDR3 has 15 amino acids. In germline, CDR1 is SSHAT, CDR2 FNYEAQ (reference sequence). CDR3 protein: CASSRAEGWIQTQYF. CDR3 bases: TGTGCTAGCAGCAGGGCTGAAGGGTGGATCCAGACCCAGTACTTC.

This chain joins TRBV5-1 and TRBJ2-5; 7 bases map to TRBD2. CDR1 and CDR2 (germline): SGHRS, YFSETQ. J was trimmed by 6 bases and V by 0 bases; bases with no gene match: 5. This CDR3 is built from 14 residues. The CDR3 nucleotides are TGCGCCAGCAGCTTGGGCGGGAGTAGACAGACCCAGTACTTC. Translated, it gives CASSLGGSRQTQYF.

This clonotype was detected a few times. The chain combines TRBV5-1 with TRBJ1-4; D is possibly TRBD1 (6 bases). The CDR3 has 17 amino acids. The V end lost 1 base, the J end lost 7 bases, and 20 bases lay between the germline ends. Germline V CDR1 and CDR2: SGHRS, YFSETQ. CDR3 in DNA: TGCGCCAGCAGCTTGTTTTTTCCCAGGGGTGACGGTGAAAAACTGTTTTTT. Protein: CASSLFFPRGDGEKLFF. The complete variable domain, with remaining parts taken from reference TRBV5-1 and TRBJ1-4, reads KAGVTQTPRYLIKTRGQQVTLSCSPISGHRSVSWYQQTPGQGLQFLFEYFSETQRNKGNFPGRFSGRQFSNSRSEMNVSTLELGDSALYLCASSLFFPRGDGEKLFFGSGTQLSVL.

This clonotype was picked up many times. The rearrangement uses TRBV24-1 and TRBJ2-3, with a weak D call TRBD1 (5 bases). From germline, CDR1 is KGHDR and CDR2 SFDVKD. The CDR3 covers 16 residues. V was pared by 2 bases and J by 2 bases, with 13 bases between. CDR3 residues: CATSDSGRENTDTQYF. The CDR3 region has the DNA TGTGCCACCAGTGATTCTGGCAGGGAAAACACAGATACGCAGTATTTT.

The gene calls are TRBV19 and TRBJ2-5, with 7 nucleotides matching TRBD2. The V and J ends lost 3 bases and 4 bases, in that order; junction bases with no gene match: 5. CDR3 length: 14 amino acids. The germline CDR1 and CDR2 sequences are LNHDA and SQIVND (reference sequence). The CDR3 region has the DNA TGTGCCAGTAGTATGCGGCTAGCGGCAGAGACCCAGTACTTC. Amino acids: CASSMRLAAETQYF.

The rearrangement joins TRBV11-2 to TRBJ2-4; D is uncertain. CDR3 length equals 13 residues. Germline loops: CDR1 SGHAT, CDR2 FQNNGV. Trimming shortened V by 5 bases and J by 8 bases, and 13 bases separated the two germline ends. CDR3 residues: CASSQPKSHIQYF. The CDR3 DNA reads TGTGCCAGCAGCCAACCGAAGTCACACATTCAGTACTTC. Full variable domain (missing parts from reference TRBV11-2 and TRBJ2-4): EAGVAQSPRYKIIEKRQSVAFWCNPISGHATLYWYQQILGQGPKLLIQFQNNGVVDDSQLPKDRFSAERLKGVDSTLKIQPAKLEDSAVYLCASSQPKSHIQYFGAGTRLSVL.

This clonotype was observed many times. The chain joins TRBV20-1 to TRBJ2-5, with D unclear. Trimming cost V 0 bases and J 4 bases, with 12 bases left between them. This CDR3 region has 14 residues. The V gene's germline CDR1 is DFQATT and CDR2 SNEGSKA (reference sequence). CDR3 sequence reads: CSARDRLSTETQYF. In DNA, the CDR3 is TGCAGTGCTAGAGATCGGCTCTCCACAGAGACCCAGTACTTC.